The next 25 T cell receptor beta chains were all read from a single sample in a study of T-cell memory formation after mild COVID-19. TCRdb reprocessed the 5' RACE reads with MiXCR, giving one entry per CDR3 protein. The table has around 82,000 distinct CDR3 sequences, about 13% seen once; the top ten hold roughly 40%. The sample taken for sequencing was PBMCs or a T cell subset sorted from them (not recorded which). The source is a man between 18 and 29 years old who had mild COVID-19 (a few samples of this study predate the infection). Cell type and time point are not known.

In its sample, this clonotype was seen once. J is TRBJ2-7 and V is TRBV14, with D unresolved. Trimming stripped 0 bases from V and 6 bases from J, with 15 bases between. The germline CDR1 and CDR2 sequences are SGHDN and FVKESK. The CDR3 length is 15 residues. CDR3 region: CASSQDHGSWVEQYF. The CDR3, as DNA: TGTGCCAGCAGCCAAGATCACGGCAGCTGGGTCGAGCAGTACTTC.

The chain couples TRBV6-1 to TRBJ1-3; possibly TRBD1 for D (5 bases). Looked up from germline, CDR1 is MNHNS and CDR2 is SASEGT. The CDR3 consists of 14 residues. The ends were cut back, 4 bases at V and 4 bases at J, with 11 bases in the middle. CDR3 bases: TGTGCCAGCAGTGTTGGGGGTTTAGGAAACACCATATATTTT. This sequence encodes CASSVGGLGNTIYF.

CDR3: CASSLGRDLTGELFF. As DNA, the CDR3 is TGTGCCAGCAGCTTAGGCAGAGACCTCACCGGGGAGCTGTTTTTT. The chain uses TRBV7-6 and TRBJ2-2, with no clear D. V lost 1 base and J lost 4, with 10 bases in between. From germline, CDR1 is SGHVS and CDR2 FNYEAQ. The CDR3 spans 15 residues. The whole variable domain, filled in from reference TRBV7-6 and TRBJ2-2, reads GAGVSQSPRYKVTKRGQDVALRCDPISGHVSLYWYRQALGQGPEFLTYFNYEAQQDKSGLPNDRFSAERPEGSISTLTIQRTEQRDSAMYRCASSLGRDLTGELFFGEGSRLTVL.

The genes are TRBV9 and TRBJ2-3; 9 bases are shared with TRBD2. CDR1 and CDR2 (germline): SGDLS, YYNGEE. J lost 0 bases, V lost 3 bases, and 2 bases had no gene match. This CDR3 spans 15 amino acids. The CDR3: CASSARGGSTDTQYF. The CDR3 bases are TGTGCCAGCAGCGCGCGGGGGGGGAGCACAGATACGCAGTATTTT.

This clonotype appeared once. The chain uses TRBV29-1 and TRBJ2-7; 9 nucleotides agree with TRBD1. Germline assignment: CDR1 SQVTM and CDR2 ANQGSEA. V lost 6 bases to trimming and J lost 2 bases; unmatched junction nucleotides: 11. The CDR3 has 15 amino acids. CDR3 in DNA: TGCAGCGTGGAGGACTCCGGGACAGGGCCCTACGAGCAGTACTTC. It translates to CSVEDSGTGPYEQYF.

This clonotype has a handful of counts. This chain uses TRBV9 with TRBJ2-1; 10 bases line up with TRBD2. The CDR3 totals 17 residues. Trimming took 0 bases from V and 4 from J; bases not matched to a gene: 7. Per the germline V gene, CDR1 is SGDLS and CDR2 is YYNGEE. This CDR3 reads CASSVVSGGARYNEQFF. Here the CDR3 DNA reads TGTGCCAGCAGCGTAGTGAGCGGGGGGGCCAGGTACAATGAGCAGTTCTTC.

The CDR3 nucleotides are TGTGCCTCTCGGTTGACAGCGGGGAGCACAGATACGCAGTATTTT. It codes for CASRLTAGSTDTQYF. The V call is TRBV6-5, the J call TRBJ2-3; 7 bases map to TRBD2. CDR1 and CDR2 (germline): MNHEY, SVGAGI. The CDR3 totals 15 residues. Unmatched junction bases numbered 11, after V lost 11 bases and J lost 0 bases.

The chain has TRBV19 and TRBJ2-7; D is unclear. This CDR3 has 12 amino acids. Germline V gene lookup returns CDR1 LNHDA and CDR2 SQIVND (reference sequence). Trimming removed 10 bases from V and 2 bases from J, with 12 bases in between. Written as DNA, the CDR3 is TGTGCCACGACCGTGCCACCCTACGAGCAGTACTTC. Translated, it gives CATTVPPYEQYF.

This clonotype was observed a few times. The chain recombines TRBV9 with TRBJ2-3, with D perhaps given as TRBD1 or TRBD2 (5 bases each). The CDR3 totals 15 residues. Trimming left V 0 bases short and J 6 bases short, with 14 bases between. Germline CDR1 and CDR2: SGDLS and YYNGEE. The CDR3 region is CASSVAGRTGDTQYF. Written as DNA, the CDR3 is TGTGCCAGCAGCGTAGCAGGGCGGACTGGGGATACGCAGTATTTT.

The V and J genes are TRBV20-1 and TRBJ2-1, with TRBD1 as a possible D gene (5 bases). Germline CDR1 and CDR2: DFQATT and SNEGSKA (reference sequence). This CDR3 has 13 amino acids. V gave up 4 bases and J gave up 6 bases, with 13 bases separating them. The CDR3 sequence is CSATNGRVNEQFF. CDR3 bases: TGCAGTGCTACCAACGGCAGGGTCAATGAGCAGTTCTTC.

This chain links TRBV6-4 with TRBJ2-1; 7 nucleotides align to TRBD2. The V segment lost 3 bases and the J segment 8 bases; nucleotides outside the gene matches: 7. The CDR3 is 14 residues long. Germline CDR1 reads MRHNA; CDR2 reads SNTAGT. CDR3 sequence (DNA): TGTGCCAGCAGTGATGGGGGGGAGGGCCATGAGCAGTTCTTC. Translating gives CASSDGGEGHEQFF.

The rearrangement joins TRBV7-9 to TRBJ1-4, with 8 bases aligning to TRBD1. Trimming took 1 base from V and 5 from J; bases not matched to a gene: 6. CDR1 is SEHNR, CDR2 FQNEAQ, per germline (reference sequence). This CDR3 is built from 16 residues. The CDR3 loop reads CASSLGGTGSNEKLFF. The CDR3 nucleotides read TGTGCCAGCAGCTTAGGCGGGACAGGCTCAAATGAAAAACTGTTTTTT.

The table lists this clonotype with a few counts. The chain uses TRBV7-8 and TRBJ2-3; 9 nucleotides line up with TRBD2. The CDR3 is 16 residues long. Germline V gene sequence: CDR1 SGHVS, CDR2 FQNEAQ. Trimming at V came to 1 base and at J to 5 bases, leaving 7 bases not matched to a gene. CDR3 region: CASSLEAGGPVDTQYF. The CDR3 nucleotides are TGTGCCAGCAGCTTAGAGGCGGGGGGGCCAGTAGATACGCAGTATTTT.

The rearrangement uses TRBV11-2 and TRBJ2-1; 8 bases line up with TRBD2. CDR3 length equals 15 residues. The V segment lost 6 bases and the J segment 7 bases; nucleotides outside the gene matches: 11. Germline V lookup: CDR1 SGHAT, CDR2 FQNNGV. The CDR3, as DNA: TGTGCCAGCAGGTCGGCGGGGGGTTCAGGGAATGAGCAGTTCTTC. This codes for CASRSAGGSGNEQFF.

This clonotype was detected a few times. The chain joins TRBV6-5 to TRBJ2-6; maybe TRBD2 (6 bases). Trimming took off 10 bases at V and 0 bases at J, with 22 bases between the two ends. Germline CDR1 and CDR2: MNHEY and SVGAGI. This CDR3 spans 18 amino acids. CDR3 coding DNA: TGTGCCACCAGCCTCGCGGGGCCCCTTACCTCTGGGGCCAACGTCCTGACTTTC. It specifies CATSLAGPLTSGANVLTF.

This sequence joins TRBV7-3 and TRBJ2-3, with D tentatively TRBD2 (5 bases). Germline V gene data show CDR1 as SGHTA and CDR2 as FQGTGA. This CDR3 region has 15 residues. V gave up 1 base and J gave up 1 base, with 9 bases separating them. CDR3 bases: TGTGCCAGCAGCTTAAATATCGGGGGCACAGATACGCAGTATTTT. As protein: CASSLNIGGTDTQYF. The full variable domain, with the rest looked up from reference TRBV7-3 and TRBJ2-3, is GAGVSQTPSNKVTEKGKYVELRCDPISGHTALYWYRQSLGQGPEFLIYFQGTGAADDSGLPNDRFFAVRPEGSVSTLKIQRTERGDSAVYLCASSLNIGGTDTQYFGPGTRLTVL.

The gene calls are TRBV30 and TRBJ2-7; maybe TRBD1 (6 bases). The CDR3 totals 13 residues. The germline gives CDR1 GTSNPN, CDR2 SVGIG (reference sequence). V was pared by 4 bases and J by 1 base, with 11 bases between. In nucleotides, the CDR3 is TGTGCCTGGACAATGGACAGTTCCTACGAGCAGTACTTC. It specifies CAWTMDSSYEQYF.

The CDR3 is CASSYLGRYEQYV. As DNA, the CDR3 is TGTGCCAGCAGTTATTTGGGCCGCTACGAGCAGTACGTC. The V gene is TRBV6-6, the J gene TRBJ2-7, with D unresolved. Germline V gene sequence: CDR1 MNHNY, CDR2 SVGAGI (reference sequence). Trimming cost V 3 bases and J 3 bases, with 9 bases left between them. The length of the CDR3 is 13 residues.

This clonotype was picked up a small number of times. The J gene is TRBJ2-1, the V gene TRBV21-1; TRBD2 is taken as the D call from the table, unchecked against the DNA. TRBV21-1 is a documented pseudogene. The CDR3 totals 18 residues. In DNA form, the CDR3 reads TGTGCCAGCAGCAAGGACCTAGCGGGGGGCAGCTCCTACAATGAGCAGTTCTTC. As protein: CASSKDLAGGSSYNEQFF.

The V gene is TRBV2, the J gene TRBJ2-7; D may be TRBD2 (5 bases). CDR1 SNHLY and CDR2 FYNNEI come from the germline V gene. The CDR3 covers 14 residues. The ends were cut back, 6 bases at V and 1 base at J, with 13 bases in the middle. The CDR3 sequence: CASREVAASYEQYF. Here the CDR3 DNA reads TGTGCCAGCAGGGAGGTGGCAGCTTCCTACGAGCAGTACTTC. Drawing the rest from reference TRBV2 and TRBJ2-7, the complete variable domain is EPEVTQTPSHQVTQMGQEVILRCVPISNHLYFYWYRQILGQKVEFLVSFYNNEISEKSEIFDDQFSVERPDGSNFTLKIRSTKLEDSAMYFCASREVAASYEQYFGPGTRLTVT.

The V gene is TRBV4-1, the J gene TRBJ1-2; TRBD1 aligns across 10 bases. The trim removed 3 bases at V and 2 bases at J, leaving 9 bases unmatched. CDR3 size: 17 residues. The germline gives CDR1 MGHRA, CDR2 YSYEKL. The CDR3 DNA follows: TGCGCCAGCAGCCAGGAGCCCAAGGGACAGGGGAACTATGGCTACACCTTC. Encoded protein: CASSQEPKGQGNYGYTF.

The chain couples TRBV11-2 to TRBJ2-5; TRBD1 aligns across 7 bases. From germline, CDR1 is SGHAT and CDR2 FQNNGV. V lost 4 bases, J lost 3 bases, and 5 bases stayed unmatched. This CDR3 comprises 14 residues. The CDR3 DNA reads as TGTGCCAGCAGCTCTAAAGGGGGCAAAGAGACCCAGTACTTC. As protein: CASSSKGGKETQYF.

In this sample, this clonotype turned up a few times. The gene calls are TRBV7-3 and TRBJ2-5; 9 bases fit TRBD2. There are 14 residues in the CDR3. Germline lookup yields CDR1 SGHTA and CDR2 FQGTGA. J lost 2 bases, V lost 6 bases, and 4 bases had no gene match. This CDR3 is CASSERGAQETQYF. The CDR3 bases are TGTGCCAGCAGTGAGCGGGGGGCGCAAGAGACCCAGTACTTC.

This clonotype was picked up a small number of times. The CDR3 sequence is CATMSGAGNTIYF. The CDR3 DNA is TGCGCCACTATGTCCGGTGCCGGAAACACCATATATTTT. V usage is TRBV10-1 and J usage is TRBJ1-3; D uncertain. Germline V gives CDR1 WNHNN, CDR2 SYGVQD (reference sequence). The length of the CDR3 is 13 residues. V was clipped by 10 bases and J by 4 bases, with 14 bases between them.

The rearrangement joins TRBV6-5 to TRBJ2-2; D might be TRBD2 (5 bases). There are 15 residues in the CDR3. V was clipped by 2 bases and J by 2 bases, with 9 bases between them. Germline V gene sequence: CDR1 MNHEY, CDR2 SVGAGI. This CDR3 is CASSYGRVNTGELFF. The CDR3 bases are TGTGCCAGCAGTTACGGGCGGGTCAACACCGGGGAGCTGTTTTTT.